This passage covers 12 T cell receptor beta chains from one sample sequenced in a study of shared clonotypes between healthy human individuals. Method: immunoSEQ multiplex PCR; TCRdb's copy keeps in-frame clones and lacks some. The sample has 1,400,000 or so clones, just under 99% seen once. Sequencing was carried out using naive CD4+ T cells sorted from blood. Sample subset: CD45RA+ positively selected. The receptors were gathered from a man aged 30 to 45 in good health.

This chain uses TRBV5-4 with TRBJ2-7; no definite D call. The germline V gene encodes CDR1 SGHNT and CDR2 YYREEE (reference sequence). Trimming removed 2 bases at V and 6 bases at J, with 15 bases between. There are 14 residues in the CDR3. The CDR3 DNA sequence: TGTGCCAGCAGCTTAGCTAGACTCTCAGGCGAGCAGTACTTC. Translated: CASSLARLSGEQYF.

The genes are TRBV7-9 and TRBJ1-1, with D hard to call. V lost 1 base to trimming and J lost 0 bases, with 9 bases between them. The length of the CDR3 is 15 residues. CDR1 and CDR2 (germline): SEHNR, FQNEAQ (reference sequence). In nucleotides, the CDR3 is TGTGCCAGCAGCTTAGTCGTAGGGCTGAACACTGAAGCTTTCTTT. It yields the protein CASSLVVGLNTEAFF.

With respect to this clone: The identical CDR3 is also encoded by other nucleotide sequences in the sample. V is TRBV18 and J is TRBJ2-7; the D is unclear. This CDR3 spans 12 amino acids. Germline V CDR1 and CDR2: KGHSH, LQKENI. V was trimmed by 3 bases and J by 3 bases, leaving 6 bases between them. CDR3 amino acids: CASSPESYEQYF. CDR3 bases: TGTGCCAGCTCACCGGAGAGCTACGAGCAGTACTTC. The variable domain in full, with the rest retrieved from reference TRBV18 and TRBJ2-7, is NAGVMQNPRHLVRRRGQEARLRCSPMKGHSHVYWYRQLPEEGLKFMVYLQKENIIDESGMPKERFSAEFPKEGPSILRIQQVVRGDSAAYFCASSPESYEQYFGPGTRLTVT.

In the case of this clone: Here the CDR3 omits its conserved ending phenylalanine or tryptophan, so a read error is the likely source. The limits of the CDR3 on the DNA are not certain, so only TCRdb's listed CDR3 is given. CDR3 protein: CAGYRDRAT. This chain links TRBV3-1 (or the pseudogene TRBV3-2) with TRBJ1-4; the table's D call of TRBD1 was not tested on the DNA. CDR1 LGHDT and CDR2 YNNKEL come from the germline V gene (reference sequence). The CDR3 extends over 9 residues, inclusive of both ends.

The chain couples TRBV10-3 to TRBJ1-1; 10 bases agree with TRBD1. This CDR3 is built from 13 residues. Losses at the gene ends were 8 bases for V and 1 base for J; bases not matched to a gene: 1. The V gene's germline CDR1 is ENHRY and CDR2 SYGVKD. The CDR3 is CAIGDRGNTEAFF. The CDR3 DNA reads TGTGCCATCGGGGACAGGGGGAACACTGAAGCTTTCTTT.

This sequence joins TRBV11-3 and TRBJ2-1; TRBD1 matches 7 bases. Germline V gene data show CDR1 as SGHNT and CDR2 as YENEEA. V lost 4 bases to trimming and J lost 7 bases; unmatched junction nucleotides: 7. The CDR3 spans 14 residues. As DNA, the CDR3 is TGTGCCAGCAGCTGGACCAAGACAGGGAATGAGCAGTTCTTC. Translation: CASSWTKTGNEQFF.

This chain links TRBV7-2 with TRBJ2-1; the D gene is possibly TRBD1 (6 bases). The CDR3 is 15 amino acids. CDR1 SGHTA and CDR2 FQGNSA come from the germline V gene. The V and J ends lost 3 bases and 5 bases respectively, with 14 bases between them. In DNA, the CDR3 is TGTGCCAGCAGCTTCGACACAGGGAGTCACAATGAGCAGTTCTTC. It is translated as CASSFDTGSHNEQFF. The variable domain in full, completed from reference TRBV7-2 and TRBJ2-1, reads GAGVSQSPSNKVTEKGKDVELRCDPISGHTALYWYRQSLGQGLEFLIYFQGNSAPDKSGLPSDRFSAERTGGSVSTLTIQRTQQEDSAVYLCASSFDTGSHNEQFFGPGTRLTVL.

The chain is built from TRBV10-1 and TRBJ2-2, with D perhaps assigned TRBD1 or TRBD2 (5 bases each). This CDR3 is 17 amino acids long. V lost 6 bases, J lost 0 bases, and 17 bases lay in between. The V gene's germline CDR1 is WNHNN and CDR2 SYGVQD (reference sequence). The CDR3 DNA follows: TGCGCCAGCAGCAAAGTTCAGGGACGGTCGAACACCGGGGAGCTGTTTTTT. It codes for CASSKVQGRSNTGELFF.

Points on this clone: Different DNA sequences within this sample yield the same CDR3. The V gene is TRBV5-1, the J gene TRBJ1-1; maybe TRBD1 (6 bases). The germline CDR1 and CDR2 sequences are SGHRS and YFSETQ. Trimming left V 1 base short and J 0 bases short, with 10 bases between. The CDR3 contains 15 residues. The CDR3 nucleotides are TGCGCCAGCAGCTTGCTGGGGGGCCTGAACACTGAAGCTTTCTTT. It translates to CASSLLGGLNTEAFF.

The chain is built from TRBV4-3 and TRBJ2-5; no clear D gene. Trimming took off 0 bases at V and 0 bases at J, with 11 bases between the two ends. The CDR3 covers 16 residues. Germline V gene lookup returns CDR1 LGHNA and CDR2 YSLEER. Here the CDR3 reads CASSQDPRRYQETQYF. The CDR3 bases are TGCGCCAGCAGCCAAGATCCGCGTAGGTACCAAGAGACCCAGTACTTC.

The gene calls are TRBV27 and TRBJ2-7; 9 bases map to TRBD2. V trimming: 3 bases; J trimming: 5 bases; junction bases outside the gene matches: 17. The CDR3 sequence is 18 residues long. CDR1 is MNHEY and CDR2 is SMNVEV in the germline V gene (reference sequence). The CDR3 spells CASSFKKNTAGGSDEQYF. CDR3 sequence (DNA): TGTGCCAGCAGTTTTAAGAAGAATACAGCGGGGGGTTCGGACGAGCAGTACTTC.

This clone was seen more than once but under ten times. The chain uses TRBV25-1 and TRBJ1-5, with TRBD1 matching 9 bases. Germline CDR1 reads MGHDK; CDR2 reads SYGVNS. The CDR3 consists of 16 residues. V was clipped by 4 bases and J by 3 bases; unmatched bases: 7. The DNA of the CDR3 is TGTGCCAGCAGTGCATTTGGACAGGGGAACAATCAGCCCCAGCATTTT. Its protein is CASSAFGQGNNQPQHF.